This T cell receptor beta chain was sequenced during a study of identical twins. In this sample, this clonotype turned up a few times. TCRdb re-analysed the 5' RACE reads in MiXCR, keeping a single row per CDR3 protein. In the table there are roughly 770,000 distinct CDR3 sequences, roughly 18% of which are singletons. V trimming: 4 bases; J trimming: 1 base; junction bases outside the gene matches: 8. The CDR3 contains 15 residues. Germline V CDR1 and CDR2: DFQATT, SNEGSKA (reference sequence). The sample was also linked to a second study, of T cells expressing NK-cell markers.

Sequencing was carried out using PBMCs. This sequence was found in a woman in her late teens or twenties in good health. The genes are TRBV20-1 and TRBJ1-2; 8 nucleotides agree with TRBD1. DNA for the CDR3: TGCAGTGCTACACAGACAGGGGCCGTTAACTATGGCTACACCTTC. Translation gives CSATQTGAVNYGYTF.